This T cell receptor beta chain was recovered during a study of T cells in localized non-small cell lung cancer. Regarding the study as a whole: Tumor trailed uninvolved adjacent lung in T cell clonality, which peaked there. Higher blood T cell density went with longer overall survival. Appearance in adjacent lung was seen for a median 57 of the top 100 tumor clones.

V shed 4 bases and J shed 0 bases, with 13 bases lying between them. The CDR3 sequence is 17 residues long. This clone has only one observation. Its antigen is as yet unknown. Here immunoSEQ multiplex PCR was the method, and the copy in TCRdb shows in-frame clones only, minus some. Of tens of thousands of clones listed, around 84% were seen once; the top ten hold 1.3%. The chain combines TRBV23-1 with TRBJ2-6; TRBD1 is a possible D gene (5 bases). TRBV23-1 is sorted into the ORF group, with uncertain function. This sample comprised peripheral blood, obtained before any cancer treatment. The sequence derives from a female donor older than 55 with stage I lung adenocarcinoma. CDR3 protein: CASSRQNGHSGANVLTF. The CDR3 DNA reads TGCGCCAGCAGTCGCCAGAACGGACACTCTGGGGCCAACGTCCTGACTTTC.